Listed below are T cell receptor beta chains from one sample, sequenced in a study of synovial regulatory T cells in juvenile arthritis. The method was immunoSEQ multiplex PCR; TCRdb's version includes in-frame clones alone and lacks a portion of them. The table counts 7,500 to 10,000 clones; over 0.7% lies in the top ten. Sequenced: Treg cells from blood. The receptors stem from a donor aged 2-35 years with juvenile idiopathic arthritis. The CDR3 runs from the conserved cysteine through the conserved F or W. Clone size, where shown, is once, few, many, or a class for clones that have expanded.

NA	TRBV28	TRBJ1-1	CASSRGASTEAFF
NA	TRBV19	TRBJ2-1	CASSIQGGNEQFF
NA	TRBV29-1	TRBJ2-7	CSVEAGGAYEQYF
NA	TRBV4-1	TRBJ1-2	CASSHRRTEGARVNYGYTF
NA	TRBV5-6	TRBJ2-7	CASSHPRWRTSSYEQYF
NA	TRBV19	TRBJ2-7	CASSIVPAGASYEQYF
NA	TRBV28	TRBJ2-7	CASSAGGQGSYEQYF
NA	TRBV6-5	TRBJ1-2	CASSYSRKNYGYTF
NA	TRBV7-9	TRBJ1-2	CASSVGQGNYGYTF
NA	TRBV19	TRBJ2-2	CASSIPVPLGGELFF
NA	TRBV7-9	TRBJ2-1	CASSNEQFF
NA	TRBV7-8	TRBJ2-7	CASSWTGRYEQYF
NA	TRBV14	TRBJ2-2	CASSHGTGGNTGELFF
NA	TRBV19	TRBJ1-6	CANLPRGTGVVLRSYNSPLHF
NA	TRBV5-6	TRBJ2-7	CASSLAVGLEQYF
NA	TRBV7-6	TRBJ1-1	CASSPHRALKSVHSPIEAFF
NA	TRBV20-1	TRBJ1-1	CSAVTGNRAFF
NA	TRBV5-1	TRBJ2-2	CASSSGQGTGELFF
NA	TRBV11-2	TRBJ2-7	CASSLGVLGAGGIHEQYF
NA	TRBV5-5	TRBJ1-4	CASSLFGGRGTEKLFF
NA	TRBV5-1	TRBJ2-7	CASSLFPYEQYF
NA	TRBV6-5	TRBJ1-3	CASRVLGGNTIYF
NA	TRBV10-3	TRBJ2-2	CAISGEGSGWTGELFF
medium-sized	TRBV6-5	TRBJ2-7	CASSWGSRGSYEQYF
NA	TRBV5-5	TRBJ1-6	CASGGEGQGASPLHF
NA	TRBV2	TRBJ1-4	CASNRGLEKLFF
NA	TRBV4-1	TRBJ1-3	CASSQAGSLNTIYF
NA	TRBV28	TRBJ2-1	CASGPGPIPHEQFF
NA	TRBV7-3	TRBJ2-2	CASRPPNTGELFF
NA	TRBV7-3	TRBJ1-2	CASSSGNYGYTF
NA	TRBV5-1	TRBJ2-7	CASSNSYEQYF
NA	TRBV2	TRBJ1-2	CASSDLQTEGYTF
NA	TRBV6-6	TRBJ2-7	CASSYGQGRPYEQYF
NA	TRBV4-2	TRBJ1-3	CASSGRRTAGNTIYF
NA	TRBV5-1	TRBJ2-7	CASSLDTYEQYF
NA	TRBV5-4	TRBJ1-1	CASSRQGANTEAFF
NA	TRBV4-1	TRBJ2-3	CASSRNSGGTTDTQYF
NA	TRBV15	TRBJ1-2	CATSRDWGRGGGYTF
NA	TRBV6-1	TRBJ1-1	CASSGQRMNTEAFF
NA	TRBV5-4	TRBJ1-5	CASSLGGRDQPQHF
NA	TRBV2	TRBJ1-6	CASSVEAADNSPLHF
NA	TRBV27	TRBJ2-7	CASSPFSTGSYEQYF
NA	TRBV19	TRBJ1-6	CASSIARGGTLHF
NA	TRBV28	TRBJ1-1	CASSWAPGGGTEAFF
NA	TRBV5-4	TRBJ1-4	CASSPDRGSEKLFF
NA	TRBV5-1	TRBJ2-6	CASSVSGAEGVLTF
NA	TRBV6-6	TRBJ1-5	CASSYSRRGGDQPQHF
NA	TRBV4-1	TRBJ2-3	CASSHRLQDTQYF
NA	TRBV5-4	TRBJ2-3	CASSLLRERSDTQYF
NA	TRBV11-1	TRBJ1-1	CASSLKGAVTEAFF
NA	TRBV4-3	TRBJ1-2	CASSQGDRGSFRGYTF
NA	TRBV4-3	TRBJ2-4	CASSLHMGGQRNIQYF
NA	TRBV6-1	TRBJ1-2	CASRRTEYGYTF